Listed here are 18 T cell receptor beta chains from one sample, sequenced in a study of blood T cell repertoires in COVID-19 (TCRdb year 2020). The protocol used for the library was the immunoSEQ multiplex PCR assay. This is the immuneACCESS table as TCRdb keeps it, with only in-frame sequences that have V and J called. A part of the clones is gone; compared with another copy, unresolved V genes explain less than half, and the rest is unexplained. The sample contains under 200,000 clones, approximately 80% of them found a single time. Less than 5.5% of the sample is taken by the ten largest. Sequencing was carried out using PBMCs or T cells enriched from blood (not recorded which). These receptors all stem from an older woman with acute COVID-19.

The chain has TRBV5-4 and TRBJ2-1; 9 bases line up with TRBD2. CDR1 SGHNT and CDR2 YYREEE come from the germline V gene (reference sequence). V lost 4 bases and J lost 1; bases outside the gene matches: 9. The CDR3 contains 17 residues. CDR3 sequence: CASSLGAGGGSYNEQFF. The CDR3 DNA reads TGTGCCAGCAGCCTTGGGGCGGGAGGGGGGTCCTACAATGAGCAGTTCTTC.

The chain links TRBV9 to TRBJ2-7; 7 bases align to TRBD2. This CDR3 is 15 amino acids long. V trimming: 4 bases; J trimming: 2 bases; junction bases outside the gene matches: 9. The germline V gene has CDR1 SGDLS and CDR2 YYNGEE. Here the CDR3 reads CASSYAGTTPYEQYF. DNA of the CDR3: TGTGCCAGCAGCTACGCAGGGACTACCCCCTACGAGCAGTACTTC. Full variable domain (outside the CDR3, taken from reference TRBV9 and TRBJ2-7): DSGVTQTPKHLITATGQRVTLRCSPRSGDLSVYWYQQSLDQGLQFLIQYYNGEERAKGNILERFSAQQFPDLHSELNLSSLELGDSALYFCASSYAGTTPYEQYFGPGTRLTVT.

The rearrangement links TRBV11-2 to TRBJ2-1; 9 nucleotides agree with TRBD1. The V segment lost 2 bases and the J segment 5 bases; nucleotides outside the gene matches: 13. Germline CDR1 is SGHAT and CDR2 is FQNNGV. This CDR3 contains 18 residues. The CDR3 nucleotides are TGTGCCAGCAGCTTAAGAAGGCATCCGGGACAGGGAAACAATGAGCAGTTCTTC. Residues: CASSLRRHPGQGNNEQFF. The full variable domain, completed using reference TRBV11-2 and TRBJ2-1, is EAGVAQSPRYKIIEKRQSVAFWCNPISGHATLYWYQQILGQGPKLLIQFQNNGVVDDSQLPKDRFSAERLKGVDSTLKIQPAKLEDSAVYLCASSLRRHPGQGNNEQFFGPGTRLTVL.

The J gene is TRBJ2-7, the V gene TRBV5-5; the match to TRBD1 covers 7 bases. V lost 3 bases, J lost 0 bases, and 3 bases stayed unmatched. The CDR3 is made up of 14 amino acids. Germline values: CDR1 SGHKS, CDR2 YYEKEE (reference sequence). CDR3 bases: TGTGCCAGCAGCTGGCAGGGGGACTCCTACGAGCAGTACGTC. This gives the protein CASSWQGDSYEQYV.

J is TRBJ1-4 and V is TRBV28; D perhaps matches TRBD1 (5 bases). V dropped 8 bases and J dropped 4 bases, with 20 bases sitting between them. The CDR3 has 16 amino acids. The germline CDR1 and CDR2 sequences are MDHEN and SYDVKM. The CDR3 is CASSKMGGAFNEKLFF. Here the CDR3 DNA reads TGTGCCAGCTCAAAAATGGGAGGGGCTTTTAATGAAAAACTGTTTTTT.

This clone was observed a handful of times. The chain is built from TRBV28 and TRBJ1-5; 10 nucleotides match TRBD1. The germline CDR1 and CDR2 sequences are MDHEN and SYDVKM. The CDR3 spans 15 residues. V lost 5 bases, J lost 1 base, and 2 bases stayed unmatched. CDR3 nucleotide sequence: TGTGCCAGCAGTGGGACAGGGGTGAGCAATCAGCCCCAGCATTTT. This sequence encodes CASSGTGVSNQPQHF.

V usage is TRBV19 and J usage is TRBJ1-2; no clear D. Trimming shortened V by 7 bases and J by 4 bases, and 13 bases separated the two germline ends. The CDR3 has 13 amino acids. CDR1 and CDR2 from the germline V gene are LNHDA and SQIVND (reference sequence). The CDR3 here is CASNFGGLYGYTF. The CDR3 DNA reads TGTGCCAGTAATTTCGGAGGGCTCTATGGCTACACCTTC.

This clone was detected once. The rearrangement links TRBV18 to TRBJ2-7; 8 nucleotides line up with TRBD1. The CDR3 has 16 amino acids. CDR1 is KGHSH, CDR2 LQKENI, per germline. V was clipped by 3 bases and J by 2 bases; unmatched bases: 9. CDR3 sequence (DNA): TGTGCCAGCTCACCTAGAGGCGGGACAGGTACCTACGAGCAGTACTTC. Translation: CASSPRGGTGTYEQYF.

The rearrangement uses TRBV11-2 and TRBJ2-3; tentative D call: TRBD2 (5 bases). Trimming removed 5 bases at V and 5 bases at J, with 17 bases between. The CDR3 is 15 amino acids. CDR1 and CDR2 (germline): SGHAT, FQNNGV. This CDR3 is CASSPHAGALDTQYF. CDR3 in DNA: TGTGCCAGCAGCCCACACGCGGGCGCCCTAGATACGCAGTATTTT.

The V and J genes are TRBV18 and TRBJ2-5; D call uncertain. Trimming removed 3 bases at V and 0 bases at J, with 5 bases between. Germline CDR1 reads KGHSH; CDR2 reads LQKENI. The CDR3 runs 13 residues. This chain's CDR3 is CASSPLHQETQYF. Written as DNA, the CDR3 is TGTGCCAGCTCACCCCTCCACCAAGAGACCCAGTACTTC.

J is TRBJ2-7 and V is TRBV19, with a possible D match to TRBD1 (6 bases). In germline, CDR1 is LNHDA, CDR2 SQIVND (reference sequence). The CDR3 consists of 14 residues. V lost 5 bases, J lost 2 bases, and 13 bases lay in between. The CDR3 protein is CASSPGQSTYEQYV. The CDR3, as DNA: TGTGCCAGTAGTCCCGGACAGAGTACCTACGAGCAGTACGTC.

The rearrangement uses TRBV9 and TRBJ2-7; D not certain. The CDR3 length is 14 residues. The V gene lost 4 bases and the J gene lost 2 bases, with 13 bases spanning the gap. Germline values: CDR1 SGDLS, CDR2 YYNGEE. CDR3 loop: CASSPLGRTYEQYF. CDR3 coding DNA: TGTGCCAGCAGCCCCTTGGGCAGGACCTACGAGCAGTACTTC.

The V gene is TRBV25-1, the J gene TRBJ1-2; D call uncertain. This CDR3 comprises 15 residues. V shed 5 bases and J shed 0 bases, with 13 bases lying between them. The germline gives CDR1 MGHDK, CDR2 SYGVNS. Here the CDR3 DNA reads TGTGCCAGCAGTAACGCAGGCGAAGCTAACTATGGCTACACCTTC. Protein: CASSNAGEANYGYTF.

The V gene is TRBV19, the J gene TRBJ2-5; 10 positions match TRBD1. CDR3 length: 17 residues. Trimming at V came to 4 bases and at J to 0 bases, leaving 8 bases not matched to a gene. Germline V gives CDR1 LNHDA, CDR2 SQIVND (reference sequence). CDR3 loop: CASSTQTGGFYQETQYF. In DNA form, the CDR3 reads TGTGCCAGTAGTACCCAGACAGGGGGCTTTTACCAAGAGACCCAGTACTTC.

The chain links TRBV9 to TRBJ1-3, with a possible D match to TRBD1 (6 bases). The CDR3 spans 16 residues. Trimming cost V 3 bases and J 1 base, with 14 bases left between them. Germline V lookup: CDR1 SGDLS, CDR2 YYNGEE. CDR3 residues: CASSALDSASGNTIYF. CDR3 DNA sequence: TGTGCCAGCAGCGCCCTGGACAGTGCATCTGGAAACACCATATATTTT.

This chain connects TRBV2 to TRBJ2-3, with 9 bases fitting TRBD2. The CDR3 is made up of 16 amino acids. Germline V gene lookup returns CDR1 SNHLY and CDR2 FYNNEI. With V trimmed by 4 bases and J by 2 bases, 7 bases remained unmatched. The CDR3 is CASSGRLAGYTDTQYF. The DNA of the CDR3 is TGTGCCAGCAGTGGGAGGCTAGCGGGGTACACAGATACGCAGTATTTT.

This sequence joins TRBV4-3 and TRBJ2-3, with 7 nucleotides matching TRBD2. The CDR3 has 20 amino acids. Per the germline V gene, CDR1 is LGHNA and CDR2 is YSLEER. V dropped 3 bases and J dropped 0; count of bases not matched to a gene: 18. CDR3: CASSQRKVAPSGSSTDTQYF. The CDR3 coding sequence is TGCGCCAGCAGCCAGCGGAAGGTCGCCCCTAGCGGATCTAGCACAGATACGCAGTATTTT.

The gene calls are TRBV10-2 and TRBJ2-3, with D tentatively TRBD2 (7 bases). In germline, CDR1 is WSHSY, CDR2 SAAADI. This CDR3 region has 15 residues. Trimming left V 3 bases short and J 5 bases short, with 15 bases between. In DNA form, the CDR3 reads TGCGCCAGCAGTGATGGGGGGGCCTCCGGAGATACGCAGTATTTT. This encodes CASSDGGASGDTQYF.